This TCR beta chain appears in the sequencing data of a study of control samples from healthy donors and cancer patients. The CDR3 has 17 amino acids. Germline CDR1 is SGHTA and CDR2 is FQGNSA. Trimming pared 5 bases from V and 0 bases from J, leaving 17 bases between. TCRdb keeps only in-frame clones here, not all; method: immunoSEQ multiplex PCR. This repertoire comprises approximately 190,000 clones; its ten largest clones make up about 2.2%. This chain connects TRBV7-2 to TRBJ1-5; D is perhaps TRBD1 (5 bases). Sequencing used blood. The receptor was derived from a woman aged 25 to 45 in good health. This CDR3 reads CASSPQVGVFSNQPQHF. The CDR3 bases are TGTGCCAGCAGCCCACAGGTTGGGGTCTTTAGCAATCAGCCCCAGCATTTT.